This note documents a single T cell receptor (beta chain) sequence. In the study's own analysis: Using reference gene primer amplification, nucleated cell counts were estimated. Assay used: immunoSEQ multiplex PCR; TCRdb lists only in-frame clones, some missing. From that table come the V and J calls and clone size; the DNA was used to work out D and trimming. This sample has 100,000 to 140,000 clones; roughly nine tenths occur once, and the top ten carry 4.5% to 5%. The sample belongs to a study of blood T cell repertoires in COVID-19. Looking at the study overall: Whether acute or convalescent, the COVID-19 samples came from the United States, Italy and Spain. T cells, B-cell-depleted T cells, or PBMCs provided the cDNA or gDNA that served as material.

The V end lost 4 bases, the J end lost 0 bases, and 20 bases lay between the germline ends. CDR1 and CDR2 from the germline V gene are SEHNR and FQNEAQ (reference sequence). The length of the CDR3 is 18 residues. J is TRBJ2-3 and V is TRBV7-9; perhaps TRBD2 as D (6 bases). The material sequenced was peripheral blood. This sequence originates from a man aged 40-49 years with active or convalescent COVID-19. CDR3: CASSWPPGSGTSTDTQYF. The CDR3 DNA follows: TGTGCCAGCAGCTGGCCCCCGGGTAGCGGCACAAGCACAGATACGCAGTATTTT.